This TCR beta chain was found in a study of cytomegalovirus exposure and HLA in healthy donors (dated by TCRdb to about 2017). Background for the entire study: An earlier analysis of 550 to 700 of the donors reported more than 250 Gb of sequence data and approximately 110 million unique TCR beta sequences from about 180 million T cells. Both class I and class II loci were covered by HLA typing, at four-digit resolution. Donor age, sex, ethnicity and CMV serostatus were compiled together with the repertoire data. A handful of DR-DQ haplotypes were handled as single units for association and clustering because linkage in the cohort was strong. A later genetic analysis took genome-wide SNP genotypes for about 55% of the 666 donors and used that subset as a discovery cohort. On average, 235,054 unique TCR beta nucleotide sequences were sequenced per donor among several hundred genotyped donors of the cohort, with 15% to 20% of those sequences being non-productive. The aim of the study was to test whether cataloging public T cell receptors could identify signatures of past pathogen exposure. Typing coverage differed by locus: A, B, C, DRB1 and DQB1 were typed in about 620-640 donors, DQA1 in about 500, DPA1 in nearly 610, and DPB1 in roughly 450. To decide whether each TCR beta V gene segment behaved as functional or pseudogenic, an earlier analysis of approximately 600 of the donors relied on high-throughput TCR beta sequencing. In a later analysis, previously published TCR beta repertoires from 666 donors were re-analyzed and high-resolution HLA genotyping was added so that TCR occurrence patterns could be studied. Every repertoire in the discovery cohort had been generated on one and the same sequencing platform. Of the roughly 410 genotyped donors, approximately 81% were placed in the genetic ancestry cluster associated with self-reported Caucasian donors. About 300 gigabases of sequencing data and 70 million to 100 million unique TCR sequences made up an early release that covered approximately 700 HLA-typed donors. The study used immunosequencing to profile the T cell repertoires of 600 to 850 subjects and linked those repertoires to cytomegalovirus serostatus. The study combined high-throughput TCR immunosequencing, statistical association of individual TCRs with disease status, and machine learning to predict cytomegalovirus infection status. The later analysis used no new phenotypic data to find candidate immune exposures, relying instead on TCR beta sequences and their occurrence across donors. A separate validation cohort of 100 to 150 different subjects was used in addition to the 666-subject first cohort. The paper as a whole reports these results and caveats: In a later analysis, the rate of TCR association differed among HLA loci, with DRB1 alleles having the most associated TCRs and HLA-C alleles having the fewest. A later analysis found that HLA-associated TCR beta chains were more clonally expanded and had lower generation probabilities than equally common non-associated chains. The authors suggested that the approach could potentially be generalized to other disease states and immunological phenotypes. In both the original and validation cohorts, the classifier was reported to diagnose cytomegalovirus status with high specificity and sensitivity. HLA typing was unavailable for some donors at each locus, so association tests used only the typed subset. Most CMV-associated TCR beta chains appeared to be HLA-restricted in a later analysis, and the HLA associations seemed to be driven largely by CMV exposure. Immune exposure information for the cohort was limited to CMV serostatus. In a later genetic analysis, fewer N-insertions in productive TCRs were reported among donors in an Asian-associated ancestry cluster than the roughly 670-donor mean. In a later genetic analysis, a missense DCLRE1C variant was associated with V-gene and J-gene trimming of TCR beta chains, and the association was replicated in an independent cohort. A later analysis associated about 17,000 TCR beta sequences with specific HLA alleles at a false discovery rate of 0.05. Presence/absence analyses assumed roughly uniform sequencing depth across donors, an assumption that may not hold. According to a later analysis, parvovirus B19, influenza, CMV and Epstein-Barr virus appeared linked to several top co-occurrence clusters. Because counts were too low, roughly 18 rarely observed V segments, including chromosome 9 orphons, were left out of the earlier analysis of over 550 of the donors. A total of about 150 TCR beta chains were listed by the study as associated with cytomegalovirus. Strong co-occurrence of HLA alleles, especially DR and DQ, made assigning TCR associations to individual alleles difficult. Correlated functional status among segregating V segments might be attributable to linkage disequilibrium, but an unknown experimental factor could not be ruled out. In an earlier analysis of some 500 of the donors, most TCR beta V segments appeared in productive rearrangements about 87% or about 30% of the time, broadly matching IMGT annotations. A cluster of highly shared sequence variants was judged likely to represent a technical artifact of the sequencing pipeline. The cohort was sequenced for TCR beta chains only, and without alpha or paired-chain data the features that could be detected were limited. In vitro tests confirmed that a few of the cytomegalovirus-associated TCR beta chains recognize cytomegalovirus antigens. While some public TCRs were present in many individuals, most TCR sequences turned up only very rarely across donors. A further reported finding was that TCR beta sequences accurately predicted the HLA-A and HLA-B alleles for most subjects in the first cohort. The 87-base-pair reads could not distinguish some IMGT-functional V segments, including TRBV6-2 and TRBV6-3, so those segments were excluded.

Spanning cysteine to phenylalanine, the CDR3 consists of 14 amino acids. The read is trimmed to its CDR3 DNA, 42 bases read in frame from base 1. CDR1 and CDR2, per the germline V gene (reference sequence), are MNHNY and SVGAGI. Trimmed from V: 0 bases; trimmed from J: 10 bases; junction bases lacking a gene match: 5. The cohort consisted of approximately 670 healthy bone marrow donors. All cohort members were sampled while nominally healthy, although unrecorded immune exposures were likely present. The donor tested CMV seropositive, placing the donor among the approximately 290 seropositive members of the cohort. Each donor provided a peripheral blood sample, and peripheral blood mononuclear cells were used for TCR beta sequencing. Genomic DNA extraction from the blood cell samples was performed with the Qiagen DNeasy Blood Extraction Kit. The receptor library was made with the immunoSEQ multiplex PCR assay. For the multiplex PCR, a mixture combining 60 forward primers for TCR Vbeta segments and 13 reverse primers for TCR Jbeta segments was used. The CDR3 region of rearranged TCR beta genes was amplified from genomic DNA by a multiplex PCR assay. On the Illumina HiSeq System, the amplified TCR beta libraries were sequenced as 87-base-pair reads. On the study's bioinformatics: A later analysis counted about 80 million unique TCR beta chains across the 650 to 800 repertoires, and 9 million to 14 million of these chains were shared by at least two donors. To remove PCR and sequencing errors, raw reads were error-corrected and collapsed into unique sequences using a nearest-neighbor algorithm that merged closely related sequences. V, D and J gene segments were assigned by aligning CDR3 sequences to IMGT reference sequences. For a sequence to be retained, a match of at least six nucleotides to both a V gene segment and a J gene segment was required. Rearrangements were called productive when the CDR3 lacked stop codons and stayed in frame with V and J; all others were non-productive. Following IMGT convention, CDR3 was defined as the stretch from the second conserved V-encoded cysteine up to the conserved J-encoded phenylalanine. The earlier analysis of 587 of the donors excluded any sequence lacking an unambiguous match to a single V gene segment. In an earlier analysis of about 590 of the donors, a V segment was called functional when productive rearrangements were above 56.7%, and segregating when the standard deviation between donors exceeded 5%. A statistical classification framework was built to diagnose cytomegalovirus status from the catalog of TCR beta chain sequences. V and J gene assignment, in a later analysis, came from comparing TCR nucleotide sequences with IMGT/GENE-DB human TR gene sequences. In a later analysis, CDR3 sequences and most-parsimonious VDJ recombination scenarios were assigned using the TCRdist pipeline. In a later analysis, each TCR beta chain was defined by its CDR3 amino acid sequence together with its V-gene family, and reads without a unique V-gene family were excluded. To address suspected cross-contamination and a sequencing artifact, a later analysis removed approximately 590 highly shared, low-generation-probability nucleotide sequences. For each public chain, a later analysis derived a clonal expansion index from normalized ranks of inferred template counts within each repertoire. In a later analysis, generation probabilities were computed using a VDJ recombination model fitted to out-of-frame rearrangements, and the results were checked against IGoR. A later analysis scored TCR-TCR, TCR-HLA and TCR-CMV co-occurrence with hypergeometric tests, applying a repertoire-size bias correction to TCR pairs. False discovery rates were estimated in a later analysis by permuting HLA or CMV assignments 20 times. In a later analysis, co-occurring TCRs were grouped using DBSCAN, and TCRdist sequence similarity was added for clustering within HLA-allele-positive subsets. Repertoires with fewer than 30,000 or more than 120,000 public chains were left out of co-occurrence clustering, as were about five repertoires with anomalous nucleotide sharing. What TCRdb holds here is the immuneACCESS table cut down to in-frame rearrangements. Part of the clones is not present; checked against another copy, under half of the missing clones reflect an unresolved V gene, and the others are unexplained. The V and J calls and the clone size are those of that table, but D and trimming were determined from the DNA. The sample contains 150,000 to 200,000 clones, around four fifths of them found a single time. 2% to 3% of the sample is held by the ten biggest clonotypes.

Regarding this clone: Its antigen specificity is not known. Base qualities are not at hand, and no much larger clone is one base apart.

The sequence joins TRBV6-6 to TRBJ2-3, and TRBD1 aligns with 9 junction nucleotides. This clonotype was obtained from a woman aged 45 to 65 in good health and CMV-seropositive. Sequencing input: PBMCs. The CDR3 protein sequence reads: CASSYSRDRAPQYF. The DNA sequence is TGTGCCAGCAGTTACTCCCGGGACAGGGCGCCGCAGTATTTT.